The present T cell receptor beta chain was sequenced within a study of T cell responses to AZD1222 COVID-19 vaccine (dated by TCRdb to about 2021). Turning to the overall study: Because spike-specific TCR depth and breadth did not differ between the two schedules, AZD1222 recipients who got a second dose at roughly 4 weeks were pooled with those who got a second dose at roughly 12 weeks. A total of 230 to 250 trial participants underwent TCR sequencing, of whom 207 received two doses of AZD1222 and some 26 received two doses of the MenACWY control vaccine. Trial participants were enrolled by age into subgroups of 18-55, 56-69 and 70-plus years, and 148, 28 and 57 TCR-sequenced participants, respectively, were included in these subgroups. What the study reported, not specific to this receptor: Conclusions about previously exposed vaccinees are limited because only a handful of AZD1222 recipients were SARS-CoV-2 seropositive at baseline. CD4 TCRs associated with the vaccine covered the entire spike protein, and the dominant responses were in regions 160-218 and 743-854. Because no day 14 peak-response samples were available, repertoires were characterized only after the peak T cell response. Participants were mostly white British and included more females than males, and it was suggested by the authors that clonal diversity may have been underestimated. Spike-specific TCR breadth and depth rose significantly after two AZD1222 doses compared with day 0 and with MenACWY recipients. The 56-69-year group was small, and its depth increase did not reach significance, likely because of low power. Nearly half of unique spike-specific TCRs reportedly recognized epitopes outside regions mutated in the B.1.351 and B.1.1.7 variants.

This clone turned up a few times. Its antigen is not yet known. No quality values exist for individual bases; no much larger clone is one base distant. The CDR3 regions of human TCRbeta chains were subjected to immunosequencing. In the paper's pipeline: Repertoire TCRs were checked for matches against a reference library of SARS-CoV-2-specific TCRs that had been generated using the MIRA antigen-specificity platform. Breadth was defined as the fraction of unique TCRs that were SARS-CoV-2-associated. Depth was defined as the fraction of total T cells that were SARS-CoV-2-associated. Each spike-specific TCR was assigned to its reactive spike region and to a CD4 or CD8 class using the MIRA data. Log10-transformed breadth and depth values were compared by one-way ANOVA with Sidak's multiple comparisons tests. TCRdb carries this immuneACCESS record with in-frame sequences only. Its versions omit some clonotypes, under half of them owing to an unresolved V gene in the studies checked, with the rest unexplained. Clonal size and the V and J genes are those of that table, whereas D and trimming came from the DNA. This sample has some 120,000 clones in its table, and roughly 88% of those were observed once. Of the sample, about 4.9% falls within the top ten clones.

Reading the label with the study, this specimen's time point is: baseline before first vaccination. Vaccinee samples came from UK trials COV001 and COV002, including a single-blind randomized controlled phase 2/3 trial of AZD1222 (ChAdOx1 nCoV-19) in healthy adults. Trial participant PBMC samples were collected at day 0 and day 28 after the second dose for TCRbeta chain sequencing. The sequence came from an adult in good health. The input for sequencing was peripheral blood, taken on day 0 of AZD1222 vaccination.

In nucleotides, the sequence is TGCGCCAGCAGCAGGCGAAGCACAGATACGCAGTATTTT. It codes for CASSRRSTDTQYF. This sequence uses TRBV5-1 and TRBJ2-3, with the D gene uncertain. The CDR3 starts with the cysteine, ends with the phenylalanine, and has 13 residues. Of all the DNA, just the CDR3 is kept, 39 bases in frame from base 1. V sheds 4 bases and J sheds 0 bases, leaving 6 bases between their ends. Per the germline V gene, SGHRS is the CDR1 and YFSETQ is the CDR2.